This T cell receptor (beta chain) originates from a study of T-cell memory formation after mild COVID-19. General study findings and limits: Some clones that responded turned up in pre-infection memory, which suggests that cross-reactive memory joined in.

In TCRdb, the 5' RACE reads were re-called with MiXCR into one record per CDR3 protein. The repertoire holds 200,000 to 300,000 distinct CDR3 sequences, with more than 8% as singletons. Germline CDR1 MRHNA, CDR2 SNTAGT. CDR3 length: 13 amino acids. Trimming stripped 3 bases from V and 4 bases from J, with 9 bases between. This clonotype was seen ten or more times. The antigen remains undetermined. This chain links TRBV6-4 with TRBJ1-1, with D maybe TRBD1 (6 bases). The sample comprised PBMCs or a T cell subset sorted from them (not recorded which). The receptor comes from a man aged 18 to 29 who had mild COVID-19 (a few samples of this study predate the infection). Cell type and time point are not known. For the CDR3, the DNA is TGTGCCAGCAGTGAACAGGGAGGCACTGAAGCTTTCTTT. Translated: CASSEQGGTEAFF.